This T cell receptor (beta chain) came from a study of blood T cell repertoires in COVID-19. Overall study context: Samples came from the United States, Italy and Spain, spanning acute and convalescent COVID-19.

Each recovered donor of Cohort 3 presented with two negative PCRs, clearance, or symptom resolution. The CDR3 has 14 residues. CDR1 is MGHRA, CDR2 YSYEKL, per germline. V dropped 3 bases and J dropped 5; count of bases not matched to a gene: 4. In the authors' workflow: Reference gene primer amplification in the assay estimated nucleated cell counts. Some clones are missing from TCRdb's copy, which holds only in-frame ones; the method was immunoSEQ multiplex PCR. The V and J calls and clone size were taken over from that table, and D and trimming were inferred from the DNA. The sample has 190,000 or so clones; more than 80% are singletons. Details on this clone: Other DNA sequences in the sample encode the same CDR3.

The source material was PBMCs or T cells enriched from blood (not recorded which). This receptor was identified in a man aged 25-45 years who had recovered from COVID-19. The chain uses TRBV4-1 and TRBJ2-5; 9 bases are shared with TRBD1. In DNA, the CDR3 is TGCGCCAGCAGCCAGGGGGACAGGGCTGAGACCCAGTACTTC. It translates to CASSQGDRAETQYF.